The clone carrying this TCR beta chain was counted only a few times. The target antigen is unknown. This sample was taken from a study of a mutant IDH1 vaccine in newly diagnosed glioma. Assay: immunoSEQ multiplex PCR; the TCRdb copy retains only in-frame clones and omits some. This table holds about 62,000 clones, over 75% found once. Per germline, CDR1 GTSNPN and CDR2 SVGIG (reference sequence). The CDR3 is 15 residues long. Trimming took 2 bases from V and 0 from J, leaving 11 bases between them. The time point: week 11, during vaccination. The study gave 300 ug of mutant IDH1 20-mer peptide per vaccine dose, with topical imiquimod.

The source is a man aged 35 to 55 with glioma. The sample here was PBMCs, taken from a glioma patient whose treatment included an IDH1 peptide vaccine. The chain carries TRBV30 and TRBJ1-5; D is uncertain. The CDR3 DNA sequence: TGTGCCTGGAGTTGGCGGCACGATAGCAATCAGCCCCAGCATTTT. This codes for CAWSWRHDSNQPQHF.